The TCR beta chain under discussion was sequenced for a study of memory CD4+ T cells and cytomegalovirus serostatus. Germline CDR1 is SGHRS and CDR2 is YFSETQ. CDR3 length: 15 residues. Trimming took off 3 bases at V and 1 base at J, with 13 bases between the two ends. Single viable CD3+CD4+CD8-CD45RO+ cells were sorted as the memory CD4+ T cells. After thawing, CD4+ T cells were positively selected. Repertoires were generated with immunoSEQ multiplex PCR, while TCRdb's copy carries only in-frame clones and drops some. Of 50,000 or so clones in the sample, approximately 83% were seen once. The sample was memory CD4+ T cells from blood. The V and J genes are TRBV5-1 and TRBJ1-2; D is possibly TRBD1 (5 bases). This TCR was sampled from an adult in good health and CMV-seronegative. CDR3 protein: CASSSRDGDNYGYTF. The DNA for the CDR3 is TGCGCCAGCAGCTCCCGGGACGGCGATAACTATGGCTACACCTTC.